The present entry profiles one T cell receptor (beta chain) with its context. The table came from immunoSEQ multiplex PCR; TCRdb's copy has only in-frame clones and leaves some out. The sample has over 200,000 clones; 75% to 90% are singletons. The entry originates in a study of blood T cell repertoires in COVID-19. The wider study: Researchers got acute and convalescent COVID-19 samples from the United States, Italy and Spain. Sources were T cells, B-cell-depleted T cells, or PBMCs; the material itself was cDNA or gDNA.

The clonotype was recovered from a man aged 55 to 70 who had recovered from COVID-19. The source material was peripheral blood.

The CDR3 nucleotides read TGTGCCAGCAGCACTGGACCGACACGGACAAACACTGAAGCTTTCTTT. This gives the protein CASSTGPTRTNTEAFF. The chain has TRBV5-5 and TRBJ1-1, with D perhaps TRBD1 (5 bases). Per germline, CDR1 SGHKS and CDR2 YYEKEE (reference sequence). Trimming took off 4 bases at V and 2 bases at J, with 18 bases between the two ends. The CDR3 is 16 residues long.